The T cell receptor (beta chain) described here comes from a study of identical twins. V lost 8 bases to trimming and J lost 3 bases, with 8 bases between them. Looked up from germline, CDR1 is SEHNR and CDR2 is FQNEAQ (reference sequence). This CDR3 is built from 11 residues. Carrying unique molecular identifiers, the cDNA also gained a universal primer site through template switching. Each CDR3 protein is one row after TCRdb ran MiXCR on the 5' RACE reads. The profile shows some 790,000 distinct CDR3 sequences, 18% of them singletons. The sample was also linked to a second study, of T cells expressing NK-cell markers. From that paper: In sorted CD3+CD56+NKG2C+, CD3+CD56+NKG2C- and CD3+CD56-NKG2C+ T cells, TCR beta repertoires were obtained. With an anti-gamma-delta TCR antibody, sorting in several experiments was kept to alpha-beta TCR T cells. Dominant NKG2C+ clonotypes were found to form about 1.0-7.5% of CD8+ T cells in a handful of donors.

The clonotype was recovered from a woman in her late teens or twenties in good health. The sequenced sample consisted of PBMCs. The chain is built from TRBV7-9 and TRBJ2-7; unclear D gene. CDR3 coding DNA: TGTGCCAGCCAGGAAGGCTACGAGCAGTACTTC. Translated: CASQEGYEQYF.